The TCR beta chain under discussion was sequenced for a study of molecular identifiers for immune sequencing clone quantification (dated by TCRdb to the late 2010s). Some background on the complete study: For a replicate experiment, the RNA from either approximately 20,000 or 100,000 naive CD8 T cells was divided into five aliquots, and four of those aliquots went on to sequencing. The study was a methods study using CD8 T cells to benchmark molecular-identifier clustering-based TCR repertoire sequencing (MIDCIRS) and TCR RNA copy counting. General findings and caveats noted by the study authors: Highly expanded clone sizes could be underestimated because identical TCR molecules may share a barcode. When barcode sub-clustering was not used, chimeric consensus sequences inflated TCR diversity, with chimeras reaching as high as 47%. Even against a background of about a million naive CD8 T cells, spiked-in Jurkat TCR RNA amounting to a single cell's worth was reported to be detectable. In CMV-specific effector cells, clones with more than 20 RNA copies contained over 97% of molecules, whereas in naive cells such clones contained under 1% of molecules. Modeling gave about 3 recovered TCR RNA copies per cell versus roughly 10 by digital PCR, implying about 30% capture efficiency.

Naive CD8 T cells were FACS-sorted as CD8+CD4-CCR7+CD45RA+ on a BD FACSAria II into RLT Plus buffer. To compare sensitivity, a portion of the naive CD8 T cell RNA was divided evenly between MIDCIRS and a Smart-seq2-style 5'RACE protocol. CD8 T cells were enriched using RosetteSep CD8+ T Cell Enrichment Cocktail and Ficoll-Paque, and the enriched cells then underwent ACK red cell lysis. This clonotype was observed a few times. Its antigen has not been determined. Within one base of it there is no much larger clone, and no base qualities were kept. Via the germline V gene, CDR1 is SGHVS and CDR2 FNYEAQ. From its cysteine to its phenylalanine, the CDR3 spans 15 amino acids. Solely the CDR3 DNA is kept, with 45 bases framed from the first base. V ends up 0 bases short and J 5 bases short, with an unmatched junction base count of 2. The library was made by PCR. The sequencer listed for this sample is Illumina MiSeq. Purification of total RNA was performed with the Qiagen AllPrep DNA/RNA kit. Before analysis, reads from multiple sequencing runs of one library were combined. In the source study's methods: Only reads with exact TCR constant sequence were kept, trimmed to 150 nt, and grouped by their 12-nt molecular barcodes. Reads within each barcode group were sub-clustered using a 15% Levenshtein threshold, and quality-weighted consensus sequences were constructed for each RNA molecule. Non-functional sequences were discarded, and so were lower-count sequences lying one edit away from another sequence. Based on a fit of two negative binomial distributions, barcode sub-clusters having less than 20% of the maximum read count were discarded. TCRdb took the public reads, trimmed them with fastp at Q25, ran MiXCR for clone calling and kept in-frame beta chains. Every entry covers one CDR3 protein and lists the most common genes and DNA from its rows. Clone size and V and J calls follow TCRdb, not the original study. The sample yields about 40,000 distinct CDR3 sequences; 15% to 20% were counted once. Jointly, the top ten make up less than 9% of the sample.

The receptor was isolated from a human donor in good health. Some libraries in this study had Jurkat cell RNA spiked in. Source material: naive CD8+ T cells from blood, with Jurkat cell RNA spiked in. The sample's cell subset or site label, decoded: FACS-sorted CD8+CD4-CCR7+CD45RA+ naive T cells. The rearrangement combines TRBV7-6 with TRBJ2-5, and 11 bases in between align with TRBD2. The CDR3 protein is CASSLAPSGRETQYF. The DNA sequence is TGTGCCAGCAGCTTAGCCCCTAGCGGGAGGGAGACCCAGTACTTC. The reference TRBV7-6 and TRBJ2-5 proteins fill in what lies around the CDR3, so the full variable domain reads GAGVSQSPRYKVTKRGQDVALRCDPISGHVSLYWYRQALGQGPEFLTYFNYEAQQDKSGLPNDRFSAERPEGSISTLTIQRTEQRDSAMYRCASSLAPSGRETQYFGPGTRLLVL.